The 19 T cell receptor beta chains in this list originate from one sample, sequenced in a study of shared clonotypes between healthy human individuals. The protocol was immunoSEQ multiplex PCR, while the TCRdb copy is restricted to in-frame clones and leaves out a portion. Among approximately 110,000 clones, more than 65% were seen once, and the ten largest hold 20% to 25%. The material sequenced was memory CD8+ T cells sorted from blood. Subset in this sample: CD45RO+ cells pooled with CCR7-negative TemRA cells. Receptors were obtained from a woman under 40 in good health.

The rearrangement joins TRBV2 to TRBJ2-2, with no clear D. The CDR3 runs 12 residues. The ends were cut back, 7 bases at V and 6 bases at J, with 9 bases in the middle. Germline loops: CDR1 SNHLY, CDR2 FYNNEI. The CDR3 region is CASISRSGELFF. CDR3 nucleotides: TGTGCCAGCATATCCAGGTCCGGGGAGCTGTTTTTT.

This clone was found a few times. The chain joins TRBV2 to TRBJ2-7; 11 bases are a match to TRBD2. The CDR3 contains 14 residues. With 6 bases clipped from V and 0 bases from J, the junction kept 1 base outside the gene matches. Germline loops: CDR1 SNHLY, CDR2 FYNNEI. CDR3 amino acids: CASRTSGSSYEQYF. The CDR3 DNA is TGTGCCAGCAGAACTAGCGGGAGCTCCTACGAGCAGTACTTC. Supplemented by reference TRBV2 and TRBJ2-7, the full variable domain reads EPEVTQTPSHQVTQMGQEVILRCVPISNHLYFYWYRQILGQKVEFLVSFYNNEISEKSEIFDDQFSVERPDGSNFTLKIRSTKLEDSAMYFCASRTSGSSYEQYFGPGTRLTVT.

This clone has a handful of counts. The chain has TRBV11-2 and TRBJ2-3; 8 nucleotides agree with TRBD2. The CDR3 is made up of 15 amino acids. V lost 4 bases and J lost 2; bases outside the gene matches: 5. CDR1 is SGHAT, CDR2 FQNNGV, per germline. The CDR3 spells CASSSTSGTTDTQYF. CDR3 sequence (DNA): TGTGCCAGCAGCTCAACTAGCGGTACCACAGATACGCAGTATTTT.

The chain combines TRBV5-6 with TRBJ2-1; 11 positions match TRBD2. This CDR3 comprises 15 residues. Germline V lookup: CDR1 SGHDT, CDR2 YYEEEE. Trimming at V came to 4 bases and at J to 3 bases, leaving 3 bases not matched to a gene. CDR3 in amino acids: CASSAGTSGYNEQFF. The CDR3 bases are TGTGCCAGCAGCGCCGGGACTAGCGGCTACAATGAGCAGTTCTTC. Looking up the rest from reference TRBV5-6 and TRBJ2-1 gives the full variable domain: DAGVTQSPTHLIKTRGQQVTLRCSPKSGHDTVSWYQQALGQGPQFIFQYYEEEERQRGNFPDRFSGHQFPNYSSELNVNALLLGDSALYLCASSAGTSGYNEQFFGPGTRLTVL.

J is TRBJ2-3 and V is TRBV28; 10 bases map to TRBD1. The CDR3 covers 16 residues. The V segment lost 6 bases and the J segment 2 bases; nucleotides outside the gene matches: 8. Germline V gene sequence: CDR1 MDHEN, CDR2 SYDVKM. CDR3: CASSRQGARDTDTQYF. CDR3 DNA sequence: TGTGCCAGCAGCCGACAGGGGGCGCGCGACACAGATACGCAGTATTTT.

CDR3 nucleotides: TGTGCCAGCTCAGTGGGGCACACTGAAGCTTTCTTT. This gives the protein CASSVGHTEAFF. The V gene is TRBV18, the J gene TRBJ1-1; D may be TRBD1 (5 bases). V lost 5 bases and J 3 bases, leaving 7 bases between the germline ends. This CDR3 comprises 12 residues. The germline V gene has CDR1 KGHSH and CDR2 LQKENI.

This clone was picked up one time. V usage is TRBV9 and J usage is TRBJ2-1; D call uncertain. The V end lost 0 bases, the J end lost 4 bases, and 5 bases lay between the germline ends. CDR3 size: 13 residues. Germline-derived CDR1 and CDR2 are SGDLS and YYNGEE. The CDR3, as DNA: TGTGCCAGCAGCGTAGATGGTTACAATGAGCAGTTCTTC. Translating it yields CASSVDGYNEQFF.

V is TRBV15 and J is TRBJ1-1, with D uncertain. Germline CDR1 and CDR2: LNHNV and YYDKDF (reference sequence). V dropped 1 base and J dropped 4 bases, with 10 bases sitting between them. The length of the CDR3 is 14 residues. The CDR3 DNA reads TGTGCCACCAGCAGAGTCGCGGGTTCCACTGAAGCTTTCTTT. The encoded protein is CATSRVAGSTEAFF.

This sequence joins TRBV4-1 and TRBJ1-1; D not certain. V was shortened by 1 base and J by 6 bases, with 12 bases between the two germline ends. Germline V lookup: CDR1 MGHRA, CDR2 YSYEKL. This CDR3 has 14 residues. CDR3 residues: CASSQARQPSEAFF. The CDR3 DNA reads as TGCGCCAGCAGCCAAGCGCGCCAGCCTTCTGAAGCTTTCTTT.

The rearrangement uses TRBV7-2 and TRBJ2-7, with a tentative D call TRBD1 (6 bases). V dropped 5 bases and J dropped 2 bases, with 13 bases sitting between them. Germline V gives CDR1 SGHTA, CDR2 FQGNSA. The CDR3 extends over 14 amino acids. CDR3 DNA: TGTGCCAGCAGCAATAACAGGGTAGCCTACGAGCAGTACTTC. Translation: CASSNNRVAYEQYF.

This chain connects TRBV28 to TRBJ2-1; TRBD1 agrees at 8 bases. Germline V CDR1 and CDR2: MDHEN, SYDVKM. V shed 3 bases and J 8 bases; nucleotides not matched to a gene: 15. This CDR3 has 17 amino acids. CDR3 loop: CASSLSLGQGGIDEQFF. CDR3 coding DNA: TGTGCCAGCAGTTTGTCCCTCGGACAGGGAGGAATCGATGAGCAGTTCTTC.

This clone turned up a few times. The genes are TRBV27 and TRBJ2-7, with 7 bases that match TRBD1. CDR3 length equals 14 residues. Germline CDR1 reads MNHEY; CDR2 reads SMNVEV (reference sequence). V lost 4 bases and J lost 3; bases outside the gene matches: 6. The CDR3 coding sequence is TGTGCCAGCAGTTCCCATACAGGGGTCTACGAGCAGTACTTC. It yields the protein CASSSHTGVYEQYF.

The chain carries TRBV18 and TRBJ2-2, with D uncertain. The CDR3 is 15 amino acids. The V and J ends lost 3 bases and 0 bases respectively, with 8 bases between them. Germline V gene sequence: CDR1 KGHSH, CDR2 LQKENI. The CDR3 region has the DNA TGTGCCAGCTCACCGGCATCCTCGAACACCGGGGAGCTGTTTTTT. Translation gives CASSPASSNTGELFF.

V gene TRBV28 combines with J gene TRBJ2-2; 8 bases map to TRBD1. CDR1 and CDR2 (germline): MDHEN, SYDVKM. CDR3 length: 12 amino acids. CDR3 DNA sequence: TGTGCTGTGCAGGGGGCTACCGGGGAGCTGTTTTTT. It yields the protein CAVQGATGELFF.

V is TRBV5-4 and J is TRBJ2-5, with D tentatively TRBD1 or TRBD2 (5 bases each). The CDR3 is 17 amino acids. Germline V gene sequence: CDR1 SGHNT, CDR2 YYREEE (reference sequence). Trimming stripped 4 bases from V and 1 base from J, with 20 bases between. The CDR3 protein is CASSQELGEGPQETQYF. The CDR3, as DNA: TGTGCCAGCAGCCAAGAATTGGGAGAGGGGCCCCAAGAGACCCAGTACTTC.

The gene calls are TRBV6-1 and TRBJ2-1; D perhaps matches TRBD2 (6 bases). V was shortened by 7 bases and J by 0 bases, with 13 bases between the two germline ends. The CDR3 contains 15 residues. The germline V gene has CDR1 MNHNS and CDR2 SASEGT. The CDR3 region has the DNA TGTGCCAGCACCTTAGCGGAGCACTCCTACAATGAGCAGTTCTTC. Translating gives CASTLAEHSYNEQFF.

The chain employs TRBV5-1 and TRBJ2-3, with a possible D match to TRBD2 (6 bases). The V end lost 5 bases, the J end lost 6 bases, and 19 bases lay between the germline ends. CDR3 length: 15 residues. CDR1 and CDR2 (germline): SGHRS, YFSETQ. CDR3 coding DNA: TGCGCCAGCAGGGTCGGGACGGCGGGATCTGATACGCAGTATTTT. Translated: CASRVGTAGSDTQYF.

The chain is built from TRBV13 and TRBJ1-1, with 8 positions matching TRBD1. V shed 5 bases, J shed 1 base, and the junction held 6 bases outside the gene matches. The CDR3 is 15 amino acids. Germline CDR1 reads PRHDT; CDR2 reads FYEKMQ (reference sequence). The CDR3 sequence: CASSPGQGWNTEAFF. CDR3 in DNA: TGTGCCAGCAGCCCAGGACAGGGATGGAACACTGAAGCTTTCTTT.

The chain carries TRBV20-1 and TRBJ2-5; D unresolved. Germline lookup yields CDR1 DFQATT and CDR2 SNEGSKA (reference sequence). V lost 3 bases and J lost 9, with 8 bases in between. The CDR3 length is 10 residues. CDR3 sequence (DNA): TGCAGTGCTAGTGTAATGGCCCAGTACTTC. Translation: CSASVMAQYF.